One and the same sample provided the 4 T cell receptor beta chains below, sequenced in a study of blood T cell repertoires in COVID-19. Assay: immunoSEQ multiplex PCR; the TCRdb copy retains only in-frame clones and omits some. The table records more than 250,000 clones, 83% of them present only once. Sequenced input: peripheral blood. The receptors shown here come from a woman between 50 and 59 years old with acute or convalescent COVID-19.

V usage is TRBV27 and J usage is TRBJ1-1; TRBD1 matches 7 bases. Per the germline V gene, CDR1 is MNHEY and CDR2 is SMNVEV (reference sequence). The junction had 13 bases not matched to a gene; V was cut back by 5 bases and J by 4 bases. The CDR3 runs to 16 residues. CDR3: CASSVGWAGTVTEAFF. CDR3 DNA sequence: TGTGCCAGCAGTGTAGGATGGGCCGGGACAGTCACTGAAGCTTTCTTT.

The chain couples TRBV28 to TRBJ2-5, with a possible D match to TRBD1 (5 bases). Between the trimmed V and J ends, which lost 3 bases and 6 bases, there was a span of 14 bases. Germline lookup yields CDR1 MDHEN and CDR2 SYDVKM. CDR3 size: 14 residues. The chain's CDR3 is CASSLSAGKKTQYF. The CDR3, as DNA: TGTGCCAGCAGTTTGTCGGCAGGGAAGAAGACCCAGTACTTC.

The V and J genes are TRBV7-9 and TRBJ2-5; tentative D call: TRBD2 (5 bases). Germline CDR1 is SEHNR and CDR2 is FQNEAQ (reference sequence). The CDR3 extends over 14 amino acids. With 4 bases removed from V and 2 bases from J, the gap between germline ends came to 11 bases. The CDR3 DNA is TGTGCCAGCAGCTCCGTAGCGTGGCAAGAGACCCAGTACTTC. Amino acid sequence: CASSSVAWQETQYF.

This clone was detected only a few times. V and J are TRBV5-1 and TRBJ2-3; TRBD2 matches at 10 bases. Germline CDR1 is SGHRS and CDR2 is YFSETQ. This CDR3 is built from 16 residues. V shed 6 bases and J 0 bases; nucleotides not matched to a gene: 7. As DNA, the CDR3 is TGCGCCAGCATGTTAAGCGGGGGGGTTAGCACAGATACGCAGTATTTT. It specifies CASMLSGGVSTDTQYF.